The rows below give T cell receptor beta chains drawn from one sample of a study of blood T cell repertoires in COVID-19. Profiled with immunoSEQ multiplex PCR; TCRdb holds only in-frame clones, not every one. The sample yields about 100,000 clones, almost 90% seen once. Sequenced material: peripheral blood. The source is a human donor with active COVID-19. The donor label of this sample is uncertain. The CDR3 runs from the conserved cysteine through the conserved F or W. The order of the fields is CDR3 DNA, CDR3 protein, V gene, D gene, clone size, J gene. The D gene is left open where the match is weak. Clone size is stated in some rows and not others, as once, few, many or a class when expanded.

CDR3 DNA: TGTGCCAGCAGGCGACAGGGCCGCACAGATACGCAGTATTTT
CDR3 protein: CASRRQGRTDTQYF
V gene: TRBV6-5
D gene: TRBD1
clone size: .
J gene: TRBJ2-3

CDR3 DNA: TGTGCCAGCAGCTCCGGGACAGGGTACAGTTTGACTGAAGCTTTCTTT
CDR3 protein: CASSSGTGYSLTEAFF
V gene: TRBV7-2
D gene: TRBD1
clone size: .
J gene: TRBJ1-1

CDR3 DNA: TGTGCCAGCAGTGACAGAGACAGGGGAGGGGAGCAGTACTTC
CDR3 protein: CASSDRDRGGEQYF
V gene: TRBV28
D gene: .
clone size: .
J gene: TRBJ2-7

CDR3 DNA: TGTGCCAGCAGCCCCGGGTCAAGGGGAAACACCATATATTTT
CDR3 protein: CASSPGSRGNTIYF
V gene: TRBV6-5
D gene: .
clone size: .
J gene: TRBJ1-3

CDR3 DNA: TGTGCCAGCAGTTATCCCGGACAGCATTCTAACTATGGCTACACCTTC
CDR3 protein: CASSYPGQHSNYGYTF
V gene: TRBV6-2/TRBV6-3
D gene: .
clone size: .
J gene: TRBJ1-2

CDR3 DNA: TGTGCCAGCCGTCGTGCTGGACAGGTCTCTGGAAACACCATATATTTT
CDR3 protein: CASRRAGQVSGNTIYF
V gene: TRBV19
D gene: TRBD1
clone size: .
J gene: TRBJ1-3

CDR3 DNA: TGTGCCAGCAGTTCCCGAGCAGACAGGGGGATCTATGGCTACACCTTC
CDR3 protein: CASSSRADRGIYGYTF
V gene: TRBV27
D gene: TRBD1
clone size: .
J gene: TRBJ1-2

CDR3 DNA: TGTGCCAGCAGCTCCGGGACAGGGGTCTATGGCTACACCTTC
CDR3 protein: CASSSGTGVYGYTF
V gene: TRBV11-2
D gene: TRBD1
clone size: .
J gene: TRBJ1-2

CDR3 DNA: TGTGCCAGCAGCAGGTCAGGGGTTTGGACCGGGGAGCTGTTTTTT
CDR3 protein: CASSRSGVWTGELFF
V gene: TRBV5-8
D gene: .
clone size: .
J gene: TRBJ2-2

CDR3 DNA: TGCGCCAGCAGCTTGGGGGGAGGGTCGAACACTGAAGCTTTCTTT
CDR3 protein: CASSLGGGSNTEAFF
V gene: TRBV5-1
D gene: .
clone size: .
J gene: TRBJ1-1

CDR3 DNA: TGTGCCAGCAGCCACGGGGGGCTAGAGACCCAGTACTTC
CDR3 protein: CASSHGGLETQYF
V gene: TRBV12-3/TRBV12-4
D gene: .
clone size: .
J gene: TRBJ2-5

CDR3 DNA: TGTGCCAGCAGTCGGCGACAGTCCTACGAGCAGTACTTC
CDR3 protein: CASSRRQSYEQYF
V gene: TRBV27
D gene: .
clone size: .
J gene: TRBJ2-7

CDR3 DNA: TGTGCCAGCAGCGTCGGGACAGTCATGAACACTGAAGCTTTCTTT
CDR3 protein: CASSVGTVMNTEAFF
V gene: TRBV7-2
D gene: TRBD1
clone size: .
J gene: TRBJ1-1

CDR3 DNA: TGTGCCAGCTCACCGACCACAGTGGGGAACACTGAAGCTTTCTTT
CDR3 protein: CASSPTTVGNTEAFF
V gene: TRBV18
D gene: .
clone size: .
J gene: TRBJ1-1

CDR3 DNA: TGTGCCAGCAGTCCACAGGGTAGCGAAAAACTGTTTTTT
CDR3 protein: CASSPQGSEKLFF
V gene: TRBV28
D gene: .
clone size: .
J gene: TRBJ1-4

CDR3 DNA: TGTGCCAGCAGTGGGGGCTGGGCAGGCAGCAATCAGCCCCAGCATTTT
CDR3 protein: CASSGGWAGSNQPQHF
V gene: TRBV25-1
D gene: .
clone size: .
J gene: TRBJ1-5

CDR3 DNA: TGTGCCAGCAGCCCCCGCTTCGGGACAGAGTACAATGAGCAGTTCTTC
CDR3 protein: CASSPRFGTEYNEQFF
V gene: TRBV7-2
D gene: TRBD1
clone size: .
J gene: TRBJ2-1

CDR3 DNA: TGTGCCAGCAGACAAATTCCAGACTCAAACTATGGCTACACCTTC
CDR3 protein: CASRQIPDSNYGYTF
V gene: TRBV28
D gene: .
clone size: .
J gene: TRBJ1-2

CDR3 DNA: TGCGCCAGCAGCTTGGGGGACAGGGGGCTCGATGAGCAGTTCTTC
CDR3 protein: CASSLGDRGLDEQFF
V gene: TRBV5-1
D gene: TRBD1
clone size: .
J gene: TRBJ2-1

CDR3 DNA: TGTGCCAGTAGTATCCCCGGGAGCTCCTACGAGCAGTACTTC
CDR3 protein: CASSIPGSSYEQYF
V gene: TRBV19
D gene: .
clone size: .
J gene: TRBJ2-7

CDR3 DNA: TGTGCCAGCAGCTATAAATCCGGACAGGGAGTCAGAGATACGCAGTATTTT
CDR3 protein: CASSYKSGQGVRDTQYF
V gene: TRBV7-2
D gene: TRBD1
clone size: .
J gene: TRBJ2-3

CDR3 DNA: TGTGCCAGCAGCTTGGGCGGGGGGGCTGGCACCGGGGAGCTGTTTTTT
CDR3 protein: CASSLGGGAGTGELFF
V gene: TRBV5-4
D gene: TRBD2
clone size: .
J gene: TRBJ2-2

CDR3 DNA: TGTGCCAGCAGCTTAAGCTGGAGGGGAACAGATACGCAGTATTTT
CDR3 protein: CASSLSWRGTDTQYF
V gene: TRBV7-3
D gene: .
clone size: .
J gene: TRBJ2-3

CDR3 DNA: TGTGCCAGCACCCTCCTGGGAGTCCGAACCACCGGTGGCTACACCTTC
CDR3 protein: CASTLLGVRTTGGYTF
V gene: TRBV2
D gene: .
clone size: once
J gene: TRBJ1-2

CDR3 DNA: TGCGCCAGCAGCCAAGAGGCCCCCCCAGGGGGCGACGAGCAGTACTTC
CDR3 protein: CASSQEAPPGGDEQYF
V gene: TRBV4-3
D gene: TRBD1
clone size: .
J gene: TRBJ2-7

CDR3 DNA: TGTGCCAGTAGTATGACCTGGGGCCCGCAAAATTCACCCCTCCACTTT
CDR3 protein: CASSMTWGPQNSPLHF
V gene: TRBV19
D gene: .
clone size: few
J gene: TRBJ1-6

CDR3 DNA: TGTGCCAGCAGCACGGACAGGGGCAATGAGCAGTTCTTC
CDR3 protein: CASSTDRGNEQFF
V gene: TRBV7-2
D gene: TRBD1
clone size: .
J gene: TRBJ2-1

CDR3 DNA: TGTGCCTGGAGCGGTCAGGGAGGCTCTGGAAACACCATATATTTT
CDR3 protein: CAWSGQGGSGNTIYF
V gene: TRBV30
D gene: .
clone size: .
J gene: TRBJ1-3

CDR3 DNA: TGTGCCAGCAGTACGAGGAGGGAGATCGGGGAGCTGTTTTTT
CDR3 protein: CASSTRREIGELFF
V gene: TRBV6-2/TRBV6-3
D gene: .
clone size: .
J gene: TRBJ2-2

CDR3 DNA: TGTGCCAGTAGTATGTCGAGCCACTATAATTCACCCCTCCACTTT
CDR3 protein: CASSMSSHYNSPLHF
V gene: TRBV19
D gene: .
clone size: few
J gene: TRBJ1-6

CDR3 DNA: TGTGCCAGCAGCTTAGAGTCGTCGGGGGTCTATGGCTACACCTTC
CDR3 protein: CASSLESSGVYGYTF
V gene: TRBV11-2
D gene: .
clone size: .
J gene: TRBJ1-2

CDR3 DNA: TGTGCCACCCGCCAATTAACAGGGGATACAAACACCATATATTTT
CDR3 protein: CATRQLTGDTNTIYF
V gene: TRBV27
D gene: TRBD1
clone size: .
J gene: TRBJ1-3

CDR3 DNA: TGTGCCAGCAGCGTAGCTAACAGGGCCCCCGGAAACACCATATATTTT
CDR3 protein: CASSVANRAPGNTIYF
V gene: TRBV9
D gene: .
clone size: .
J gene: TRBJ1-3

CDR3 DNA: TGTGCCAGCAGTAACGGCTTGGGGGCTAACTACGAGCAGTACTTC
CDR3 protein: CASSNGLGANYEQYF
V gene: TRBV2
D gene: .
clone size: .
J gene: TRBJ2-7

CDR3 DNA: TGTGCCAGCAGCCCCCTCCTCATTGCGGGGGTATCCAATGAGCAGTTCTTC
CDR3 protein: CASSPLLIAGVSNEQFF
V gene: TRBV14
D gene: TRBD2
clone size: .
J gene: TRBJ2-1

CDR3 DNA: TGCAGCGTTGAACAGGACATTGGAAACACCATATATTTT
CDR3 protein: CSVEQDIGNTIYF
V gene: TRBV29-1
D gene: .
clone size: few
J gene: TRBJ1-3

CDR3 DNA: TGTGCCAGCAGAGGGGTCACAGATACGCAGTATTTT
CDR3 protein: CASRGVTDTQYF
V gene: TRBV12-3/TRBV12-4
D gene: .
clone size: .
J gene: TRBJ2-3

CDR3 DNA: TGTGCCAGCAGCCACGAGGCCTGGCGGACAGATACGCAGTATTTT
CDR3 protein: CASSHEAWRTDTQYF
V gene: TRBV5-8
D gene: .
clone size: .
J gene: TRBJ2-3

CDR3 DNA: TGTGCCAGCAGCCAATCGGCGGGCTCCAATGAGCAGTTCTTC
CDR3 protein: CASSQSAGSNEQFF
V gene: TRBV16
D gene: .
clone size: few
J gene: TRBJ2-1

CDR3 DNA: TGTGCCAGCAGCTTGGACAGGGCGAACACTGAAGCTTTCTTT
CDR3 protein: CASSLDRANTEAFF
V gene: TRBV7-2
D gene: TRBD1
clone size: once
J gene: TRBJ1-1

CDR3 DNA: TGTGCCAGCAGCTTAGGGGGCACCCTGTACGAGCAGTACTTC
CDR3 protein: CASSLGGTLYEQYF
V gene: TRBV7-2
D gene: .
clone size: .
J gene: TRBJ2-7